The rows below give T cell receptor beta chains drawn from one sample of a study of blood T cell repertoires in COVID-19. Libraries were prepared by immunoSEQ multiplex PCR; TCRdb keeps only in-frame clonotypes and omits some of them. Among about 190,000 clones listed, more than 70% were seen once. Sequenced material: PBMCs or T cells enriched from blood (not recorded which). Receptors were obtained from a woman in her 30s who had recovered from COVID-19. CDR3s include the opening cysteine and the closing phenylalanine or tryptophan. D genes are given only for firm matches. Rows give clone size only sometimes, using once, few, many, or a class for an expanded clone.

abundance: -; v_gene: TRBV18; j_gene: TRBJ2-2; d_gene: TRBD1; CDR3nt: TGTGCCAGCTCACTGACAGGGGTACGGACCGGGGAGCTGTTTTTT; CDR3aa: CASSLTGVRTGELFF
abundance: -; v_gene: TRBV7-6; j_gene: TRBJ1-2; d_gene: -; CDR3nt: TGTGCCAGCAGCCTGATACCTCTCGGGGGTAACTATGGCTACACCTTC; CDR3aa: CASSLIPLGGNYGYTF
abundance: -; v_gene: TRBV3-1/TRBV3-2; j_gene: TRBJ1-5; d_gene: -; CDR3nt: TGTGCCAGCAGCCAAGTCGTAGGGGGAAATCAGCCCCAGCATTTT; CDR3aa: CASSQVVGGNQPQHF
abundance: -; v_gene: TRBV10-3; j_gene: TRBJ1-3; d_gene: -; CDR3nt: TGTGCCATCAGTGAGTCCAGGGGCGGAAACACCATATATTTT; CDR3aa: CAISESRGGNTIYF
abundance: -; v_gene: TRBV28; j_gene: TRBJ2-7; d_gene: TRBD2; CDR3nt: TGTGCCAGCAACATAGCGGGAACGACCTACGAGCAGTACTTC; CDR3aa: CASNIAGTTYEQYF
abundance: -; v_gene: TRBV29-1; j_gene: TRBJ2-1; d_gene: TRBD2; CDR3nt: TGCAGCGTTGGCCGCCCGGGACTAGCGGGAGCGAATGAGCAGTTCTTC; CDR3aa: CSVGRPGLAGANEQFF
abundance: -; v_gene: TRBV28; j_gene: TRBJ2-1; d_gene: TRBD2; CDR3nt: TGTGCCAGCAGTTTAGGAGCGGGAGCCCTCAATGAGCAGTTCTTC; CDR3aa: CASSLGAGALNEQFF
abundance: -; v_gene: TRBV20-1; j_gene: TRBJ2-1; d_gene: -; CDR3nt: TGCAGTGCTAGTTTGTACTCCTACAATGAGCAGTTCTTC; CDR3aa: CSASLYSYNEQFF
abundance: -; v_gene: TRBV10-2; j_gene: TRBJ1-1; d_gene: -; CDR3nt: TGCGCCAGCAAAGGAGGGGGGGTGGAAGCTTTCTTT; CDR3aa: CASKGGGVEAFF
abundance: -; v_gene: TRBV19; j_gene: TRBJ2-1; d_gene: TRBD1; CDR3nt: TGTGCCAGTAGTCCGGGACAGGAGCAGTTCTTC; CDR3aa: CASSPGQEQFF
abundance: -; v_gene: TRBV2; j_gene: TRBJ2-3; d_gene: TRBD1; CDR3nt: TGTGCCAGCAGTGACTCTGGACAGGTCGCCTTCACAGATACGCAGTATTTT; CDR3aa: CASSDSGQVAFTDTQYF
abundance: few; v_gene: TRBV10-3; j_gene: TRBJ2-7; d_gene: TRBD1; CDR3nt: TGTGCCTCTTTGCGGGACAGGGGGTACGAGCAGTACTTC; CDR3aa: CASLRDRGYEQYF
abundance: -; v_gene: TRBV6-6; j_gene: TRBJ1-3; d_gene: -; CDR3nt: TGTGCCAGCAGTCTTGGAGGGCGAGGAACGGCGAGCTCTGGAAACACCATATATTTT; CDR3aa: CASSLGGRGTASSGNTIYF
abundance: -; v_gene: TRBV24-1; j_gene: TRBJ1-5; d_gene: TRBD1; CDR3nt: TGTGCCACCTCGGGACAGGGGAATCAGCCCCAGCATTTT; CDR3aa: CATSGQGNQPQHF
abundance: -; v_gene: TRBV18; j_gene: TRBJ2-3; d_gene: -; CDR3nt: TGTGCCAGCTCACCAGGGTCTAGCGTGAGAGTTAATACGCAGTATTTT; CDR3aa: CASSPGSSVRVNTQYF
abundance: -; v_gene: TRBV7-9; j_gene: TRBJ2-5; d_gene: -; CDR3nt: TGTGCCAGCAGCTTATTTCCTAGCGAGCAAGAGACCCAGTACTTC; CDR3aa: CASSLFPSEQETQYF
abundance: -; v_gene: TRBV28; j_gene: TRBJ2-7; d_gene: TRBD1; CDR3nt: TGTGCCAGCAGTTTATCGGGACAGGGGGGTATGTCCTACGAGCAGTACTTC; CDR3aa: CASSLSGQGGMSYEQYF
abundance: -; v_gene: TRBV7-8; j_gene: TRBJ2-5; d_gene: -; CDR3nt: TGTGCCAGCAGCTTAGTTTCGGAAGAGACCCAGTACTTC; CDR3aa: CASSLVSEETQYF
abundance: -; v_gene: TRBV19; j_gene: TRBJ1-1; d_gene: -; CDR3nt: TGTGCCAGTACCCCGCAGGCGTCCGGGAACACTGAAGCTTTCTTT; CDR3aa: CASTPQASGNTEAFF
abundance: -; v_gene: TRBV7-9; j_gene: TRBJ2-7; d_gene: TRBD1; CDR3nt: TGTGCCAGCAGCCTGACAGGGGGGAGCTCCTACGAGCAGTACTTC; CDR3aa: CASSLTGGSSYEQYF
abundance: -; v_gene: TRBV3-1/TRBV3-2; j_gene: TRBJ2-3; d_gene: TRBD2; CDR3nt: TGTGCCAGCAGCCCTCGCTCGGGGGGGAGCAGCACAGATACGCAGTATTTT; CDR3aa: CASSPRSGGSSTDTQYF
abundance: -; v_gene: TRBV28; j_gene: TRBJ2-7; d_gene: TRBD2; CDR3nt: TGTGCCAGCAGTTTACCCCTAGCGGGAAGCTACGAGCAGTACTTC; CDR3aa: CASSLPLAGSYEQYF
abundance: -; v_gene: TRBV6-1; j_gene: TRBJ2-1; d_gene: -; CDR3nt: TGTGCCAGCAGTGAGGGGGCTTGGAATGAGCAGTTCTTC; CDR3aa: CASSEGAWNEQFF
abundance: -; v_gene: TRBV27; j_gene: TRBJ2-7; d_gene: TRBD2; CDR3nt: TGTGCCAGCAGTTTATTCGGGAGGCCAACCTACGAGCAGTACTTC; CDR3aa: CASSLFGRPTYEQYF
abundance: -; v_gene: TRBV27; j_gene: TRBJ2-1; d_gene: -; CDR3nt: TGTGCCAGCAGTTCCCCGGCAGGGTACAATGAGCAGTTCTTC; CDR3aa: CASSSPAGYNEQFF
abundance: -; v_gene: TRBV15; j_gene: TRBJ2-3; d_gene: TRBD1; CDR3nt: TGTGCCACCAGCAGAGATAGTTCACAGGGGATGGCAGATACGCAGTATTTT; CDR3aa: CATSRDSSQGMADTQYF
abundance: -; v_gene: TRBV27; j_gene: TRBJ2-3; d_gene: TRBD2; CDR3nt: TGTGCCAGCAGTTTAGACCTCGGGACTAGTACAGATACGCAGTATTTT; CDR3aa: CASSLDLGTSTDTQYF
abundance: -; v_gene: TRBV6-5; j_gene: TRBJ2-1; d_gene: TRBD2; CDR3nt: TGTGCCAGCAAAAGTCCGGGACTACCTTTCGATGAGCAGTTCTTC; CDR3aa: CASKSPGLPFDEQFF
abundance: -; v_gene: TRBV6-4; j_gene: TRBJ2-1; d_gene: TRBD2; CDR3nt: TGTGCCAGCAGCGCTATAGCGGGGGGCGGTTATGAGCAGTTCTTC; CDR3aa: CASSAIAGGGYEQFF
abundance: -; v_gene: TRBV7-8; j_gene: TRBJ2-3; d_gene: -; CDR3nt: TGTGCCAGCAGCTTAGCCTTTCTGTTTGATACGCAGTATTTT; CDR3aa: CASSLAFLFDTQYF
abundance: few; v_gene: TRBV5-1; j_gene: TRBJ2-2; d_gene: -; CDR3nt: TGCGCCAGCAACACCGGGACACCGAACACCGGGGAGCTGTTTTTT; CDR3aa: CASNTGTPNTGELFF
abundance: -; v_gene: TRBV9; j_gene: TRBJ1-5; d_gene: -; CDR3nt: TGTGCCAGCAGCGAGGGGGTAGGAAGCAATCAGCCCCAGCATTTT; CDR3aa: CASSEGVGSNQPQHF
abundance: -; v_gene: TRBV5-6; j_gene: TRBJ2-1; d_gene: -; CDR3nt: TGTGCCAGCAGTTGGAGGGCCCCCCCCAATGAGCAGTTCTTC; CDR3aa: CASSWRAPPNEQFF
abundance: -; v_gene: TRBV19; j_gene: TRBJ1-2; d_gene: TRBD1; CDR3nt: TGTGCCAGTAGTCCTAACCCTGACAGGGTCCATGGCTACACCTTC; CDR3aa: CASSPNPDRVHGYTF
abundance: -; v_gene: TRBV7-2; j_gene: TRBJ2-1; d_gene: -; CDR3nt: TGTGCCAGCATTTCGGGGGAGATGAATGAGCAGTTCTTC; CDR3aa: CASISGEMNEQFF
abundance: -; v_gene: TRBV4-1; j_gene: TRBJ1-3; d_gene: -; CDR3nt: TGCGCCAGCAGCCCTAACAGGGTACCAAACACCATATATTTT; CDR3aa: CASSPNRVPNTIYF
abundance: -; v_gene: TRBV7-8; j_gene: TRBJ2-7; d_gene: -; CDR3nt: TGTGCCAGCAGCTTAGTTGCTAGGGGGAGGGCGGGAGAGGCTTACGAGCAGTACTTC; CDR3aa: CASSLVARGRAGEAYEQYF
abundance: -; v_gene: TRBV2; j_gene: TRBJ1-5; d_gene: TRBD1; CDR3nt: TGTGCCAGCAGCCCTACGACAGGGGGAACTCAGCCCCAGCATTTT; CDR3aa: CASSPTTGGTQPQHF
abundance: -; v_gene: TRBV27; j_gene: TRBJ1-5; d_gene: -; CDR3nt: TGTGCCAGCAGTTTACTTGGGGGTGCGGGGCAGCCCCAGCATTTT; CDR3aa: CASSLLGGAGQPQHF
abundance: -; v_gene: TRBV6-1; j_gene: TRBJ2-7; d_gene: TRBD2; CDR3nt: TGTGCCAGCAGTGGAGGGACTAGCGGGATGGTCTACGAGCAGTACTTC; CDR3aa: CASSGGTSGMVYEQYF
abundance: -; v_gene: TRBV19; j_gene: TRBJ2-7; d_gene: TRBD1; CDR3nt: TGTGCCAGTAGTACCCCCCTAGGGGGCACCGAATCGCAGTACTTC; CDR3aa: CASSTPLGGTESQYF
abundance: -; v_gene: TRBV5-1; j_gene: TRBJ2-1; d_gene: -; CDR3nt: TGCGCCAGCAGCTCCGGGGTCGAGAATGAGCAGTTCTTC; CDR3aa: CASSSGVENEQFF
abundance: -; v_gene: TRBV27; j_gene: TRBJ1-1; d_gene: -; CDR3nt: TGTGCCAGCAGTTCTCTGGAGATGAACACTGAAGCTTTCTTT; CDR3aa: CASSSLEMNTEAFF
abundance: -; v_gene: TRBV7-9; j_gene: TRBJ2-1; d_gene: TRBD2; CDR3nt: TGTGCCAGCAGCCAGATATTTAGCGGGAGCAGTGAGCAGTTCTTC; CDR3aa: CASSQIFSGSSEQFF
abundance: -; v_gene: TRBV2; j_gene: TRBJ1-1; d_gene: -; CDR3nt: TGTGCCAGCAGGGTGACTGTGGTTGGGACTGAAGCTTTCTTT; CDR3aa: CASRVTVVGTEAFF
abundance: -; v_gene: TRBV5-8; j_gene: TRBJ2-1; d_gene: -; CDR3nt: TGTGCCAGCAGCTTGGGGCGGGGAGCCTACAATGAGCAGTTCTTC; CDR3aa: CASSLGRGAYNEQFF
abundance: -; v_gene: TRBV2; j_gene: TRBJ2-1; d_gene: TRBD2; CDR3nt: TGTGCCAGCAGGGGACTACCCAAGGAGCAGTTCTTC; CDR3aa: CASRGLPKEQFF
abundance: few; v_gene: TRBV19; j_gene: TRBJ1-1; d_gene: -; CDR3nt: TGTGCCAGTAGTACCGAGGGGAACACTGAAGCTTTCTTT; CDR3aa: CASSTEGNTEAFF
abundance: -; v_gene: TRBV19; j_gene: TRBJ1-2; d_gene: TRBD1; CDR3nt: TGTGCCAGTAGTATGGTATTAGGGGACAGGCAAGGCTACACCTTC; CDR3aa: CASSMVLGDRQGYTF
abundance: -; v_gene: TRBV5-1; j_gene: TRBJ2-1; d_gene: TRBD2; CDR3nt: TGCGCCAGCAGCGGAGGAGCGGGATCCTACAATGAGCAGTTCTTC; CDR3aa: CASSGGAGSYNEQFF
abundance: -; v_gene: TRBV7-9; j_gene: TRBJ2-7; d_gene: -; CDR3nt: TGTGCCAGCAGCTTTGTCGGTAGCTACGAGCAGTACTTC; CDR3aa: CASSFVGSYEQYF
abundance: -; v_gene: TRBV21-1; j_gene: TRBJ1-6; d_gene: -; CDR3nt: TGTGCCAGCAGCTACAGGGGTGGGCCGGTTAAGAGCTCCTATAATTCACCCCTCCACTTT; CDR3aa: CASSYRGGPVKSSYNSPLHF
abundance: -; v_gene: TRBV24-1; j_gene: TRBJ1-2; d_gene: -; CDR3nt: TGTGCCACCAGTGTGACGGGAGATGAGGGCCTCTATGGCTACACCTTC; CDR3aa: CATSVTGDEGLYGYTF
abundance: -; v_gene: TRBV5-5; j_gene: TRBJ1-4; d_gene: -; CDR3nt: TGTGCCAGCAGCGAACAGGGAGGGACTAATGAAAAACTGTTTTTT; CDR3aa: CASSEQGGTNEKLFF
abundance: few; v_gene: TRBV7-9; j_gene: TRBJ2-1; d_gene: TRBD2; CDR3nt: TGTGCCAGCAGCTTGGTGGGACTAGCGGGCAATGAGCAGTTCTTC; CDR3aa: CASSLVGLAGNEQFF
abundance: -; v_gene: TRBV6-1; j_gene: TRBJ2-4; d_gene: TRBD2; CDR3nt: TGTGCCAGCAGTGAAAGGATTGCGGGAGGTGACAAAAACATTCAGTACTTC; CDR3aa: CASSERIAGGDKNIQYF
abundance: -; v_gene: TRBV3-1/TRBV3-2; j_gene: TRBJ2-7; d_gene: TRBD1; CDR3nt: TGTGCCAGCAGCCAAAACAGGGGACCTTACGAGCAGTACTTC; CDR3aa: CASSQNRGPYEQYF
abundance: few; v_gene: TRBV18; j_gene: TRBJ2-7; d_gene: -; CDR3nt: TGTGCCAGCTCGGGGGGTACTCGCTCCTACGAGCAGTACTTC; CDR3aa: CASSGGTRSYEQYF
abundance: once; v_gene: TRBV7-7; j_gene: TRBJ2-7; d_gene: TRBD1; CDR3nt: TGTGCCAGCAGCGCCCGTACAGGGGCGCCCTACGAGCAGTACTTC; CDR3aa: CASSARTGAPYEQYF
abundance: -; v_gene: TRBV13; j_gene: TRBJ1-5; d_gene: TRBD1; CDR3nt: TGTGCCAGCAGCGCACGACATGGACAGGGGGCTCAGCCCCAGCATTTT; CDR3aa: CASSARHGQGAQPQHF